One sample yielded the 15 T cell receptor beta chains listed below, sequenced in a study of T-cell memory formation after mild COVID-19. TCRdb re-called the 5' RACE reads with MiXCR, one entry per CDR3 protein. The sample has roughly 150,000 distinct CDR3 sequences, roughly 15% seen once. Source material: PBMCs or a T cell subset sorted from them (not recorded which). The receptors were sampled from an adult woman who had mild COVID-19 (a few samples of this study predate the infection). Cell type and time point are not known.

The table lists this clonotype with a few counts. CDR3 DNA sequence: TGTGCCAGCAGTGAAGCCGGGGTAACAGATACGCAGTATTTT. Translation: CASSEAGVTDTQYF. This rearrangement joins TRBV2 to TRBJ2-3, with D perhaps TRBD2 (5 bases). Germline-derived CDR1 and CDR2 are SNHLY and FYNNEI. This CDR3 has 14 residues. The germline V and J ends were trimmed by 0 bases and 3 bases, with 7 bases remaining between them.

The chain recombines TRBV5-1 with TRBJ2-1, with D uncertain. V lost 0 bases and J lost 8, with 15 bases in between. The germline V gene encodes CDR1 SGHRS and CDR2 YFSETQ. CDR3 size: 15 residues. In DNA, the CDR3 is TGCGCCAGCAGCTTGGTGGCCGGCGTAATGGATGAGCAGTTCTTC. Protein product: CASSLVAGVMDEQFF.

This clonotype appeared a few times. CDR3: CASSLSGSGDTQYF. In DNA form, the CDR3 reads TGTGCCAGCAGTTTAAGCGGGAGTGGAGATACGCAGTATTTT. This sequence joins TRBV12-3 or TRBV12-4 and TRBJ2-3; 8 nucleotides align to TRBD2. The trim removed 2 bases at V and 5 bases at J, leaving 3 bases unmatched. The CDR3 contains 14 residues.

This clonotype was seen more than once but under ten times. The chain carries TRBV24-1 and TRBJ2-3; a possible D gene is TRBD2 (6 bases). The length of the CDR3 is 16 residues. Germline V gene sequence: CDR1 KGHDR, CDR2 SFDVKD. The V and J ends lost 4 bases and 5 bases respectively, with 18 bases between them. The CDR3 sequence: CATSEPLGRTRDTQYF. Here the CDR3 DNA reads TGTGCCACCAGTGAGCCTCTAGGGAGGACGAGAGATACGCAGTATTTT.

The chain links TRBV12-3 or TRBV12-4 to TRBJ2-5; D possibly matches TRBD1 or TRBD2 (5 bases each). The V gene lost 8 bases and the J gene lost 5 bases, with 24 bases spanning the gap. CDR3 length: 16 amino acids. CDR3 nucleotides: TGTGCCAGCTTACCGCCCGGGGTCAGGGCAACGGAGACCCAGTACTTC. This translates into CASLPPGVRATETQYF.

This clonotype was seen a few times. The chain combines TRBV5-4 with TRBJ2-4, with a tentative D call TRBD2 (6 bases). The germline V gene encodes CDR1 SGHNT and CDR2 YYREEE (reference sequence). V lost 2 bases and J lost 5, with 20 bases in between. The CDR3 totals 17 residues. The CDR3 here is CASSFLVGAGKENIQYF. Written as DNA, the CDR3 is TGTGCCAGCAGCTTCCTCGTGGGCGCGGGGAAGGAAAACATTCAGTACTTC.

The chain has TRBV7-2 and TRBJ2-5, with 8 positions matching TRBD1. J was trimmed by 4 bases and V by 4 bases; bases with no gene match: 5. The CDR3 runs 14 residues. Germline V gives CDR1 SGHTA, CDR2 FQGNSA. The CDR3 loop is CASSSDRVGETQYF. In DNA, the CDR3 is TGTGCCAGCAGCTCGGACAGGGTTGGAGAGACCCAGTACTTC.

The chain recombines TRBV20-1 with TRBJ1-2; D may be TRBD1 (6 bases). V lost 5 bases to trimming and J lost 7 bases, with 14 bases between them. The CDR3 has 12 residues. Germline V lookup: CDR1 DFQATT, CDR2 SNEGSKA (reference sequence). The CDR3 is CSAEGGLGGYTF. For the CDR3, the DNA is TGCAGTGCTGAGGGGGGGCTGGGTGGCTACACCTTC.

The chain carries TRBV11-2 and TRBJ2-7, with 8 bases aligning to TRBD2. The J segment lost 9 bases and the V segment lost 5 bases, leaving 15 bases of the junction unmatched. The CDR3 spans 15 residues. The germline gives CDR1 SGHAT, CDR2 FQNNGV. This CDR3 is CASSPGAGDVLRQYF. The CDR3 nucleotides read TGTGCCAGCAGCCCCGGAGCGGGAGATGTCCTCCGGCAGTACTTC. Full variable domain (outside the CDR3, taken from reference TRBV11-2 and TRBJ2-7): EAGVAQSPRYKIIEKRQSVAFWCNPISGHATLYWYQQILGQGPKLLIQFQNNGVVDDSQLPKDRFSAERLKGVDSTLKIQPAKLEDSAVYLCASSPGAGDVLRQYFGPGTRLTVT.

The table lists this clonotype with a few counts. The rearrangement uses TRBV6-6 and TRBJ2-5; TRBD1 agrees at 9 bases. Germline V gene data show CDR1 as MNHNY and CDR2 as SVGAGI (reference sequence). The CDR3 sequence is 16 residues long. The V segment lost 6 bases and the J segment 5 bases; nucleotides outside the gene matches: 13. DNA of the CDR3: TGTGCCAGCAGAGACGCACCGGGACAGGGTGTGGAGACCCAGTACTTC. This codes for CASRDAPGQGVETQYF.

This clonotype showed up just a few times. The chain carries TRBV7-2 and TRBJ2-5; unclear D gene. Germline V CDR1 and CDR2: SGHTA, FQGNSA. The length of the CDR3 is 14 residues. V was cut by 1 base and J by 5 bases, with 11 bases left in between. The CDR3 region is CASSLGVASETQYF. CDR3 nucleotides: TGTGCCAGCAGCTTAGGTGTGGCCAGCGAGACCCAGTACTTC.

This clonotype was seen a single time. The chain employs TRBV12-3 or TRBV12-4 and TRBJ1-1, with TRBD1 identical over 9 bases. This CDR3 contains 16 residues. Unmatched junction bases numbered 9, after V lost 2 bases and J lost 5 bases. DNA for the CDR3: TGTGCCAGCAGTTTACCCGGCAGGGGGACAGGGACTGAAGCTTTCTTT. Residues: CASSLPGRGTGTEAFF.

This clonotype showed up just a few times. This sequence joins TRBV5-1 and TRBJ2-7; no firm D call. Trimming took off 0 bases at V and 2 bases at J, with 9 bases between the two ends. Germline loops: CDR1 SGHRS, CDR2 YFSETQ. This CDR3 comprises 14 residues. DNA of the CDR3: TGCGCCAGCAGCTTGGAGCAGGCTGCCTACGAGCAGTACTTC. Encoded protein: CASSLEQAAYEQYF.

This clonotype was picked up many times. The rearrangement uses TRBV4-1 and TRBJ2-5, with D possibly being TRBD1 (5 bases). Trimming removed 4 bases at V and 4 bases at J, with 16 bases between. CDR1 and CDR2 from the germline V gene are MGHRA and YSYEKL. The CDR3 length is 15 residues. DNA for the CDR3: TGCGCCAGCAGCCCTGGGGCGGCTAACCGAGAGACCCAGTACTTC. It is translated as CASSPGAANRETQYF.

In this sample, this clonotype turned up a few times. This rearrangement joins TRBV3-1 to TRBJ2-5; TRBD2 matches 10 bases. This CDR3 spans 15 amino acids. J gave up 2 bases and V 5 bases, and 5 bases lay outside the gene matches. Germline V CDR1 and CDR2: LGHDT, YNNKEL (reference sequence). Here the CDR3 reads CASSWASGGQETQYF. In nucleotides, the CDR3 is TGTGCCAGCAGCTGGGCTAGCGGGGGTCAAGAGACCCAGTACTTC.